The 10 T cell receptor beta chains below all came from one sample that was sequenced in a study of blood T cell repertoires in COVID-19. TCRdb's copy holds only in-frame clones and misses some; the assay was immunoSEQ multiplex PCR. The data show about 150,000 clones, around 85% seen once. The sequencing sample was made of peripheral blood. The receptors were gathered from a man aged 55-75 years with COVID-19, enrolled during active disease.

J is TRBJ2-1 and V is TRBV9, with 7 nucleotides matching TRBD2. The length of the CDR3 is 15 residues. J gave up 7 bases and V 0 bases, and 7 bases lay outside the gene matches. Germline V lookup: CDR1 SGDLS, CDR2 YYNGEE. The CDR3 DNA reads as TGTGCCAGCAGCGTAGTGGAGCGGGAATCAAATGAGCAGTTCTTC. Encoded protein: CASSVVERESNEQFF.

The chain couples TRBV6-5 to TRBJ2-7; maybe TRBD1 (5 bases). Between the trimmed V and J ends, which lost 9 bases and 4 bases, there was a span of 16 bases. The CDR3 spans 13 residues. CDR1 and CDR2 (germline): MNHEY, SVGAGI. The CDR3 sequence: CASSTVRRYEQYF. CDR3 in DNA: TGTGCCAGTTCGACAGTGCGACGATACGAGCAGTACTTC.

The rearrangement joins TRBV29-1 to TRBJ1-3, with a tentative D call TRBD1 (5 bases). The CDR3 contains 13 residues. The germline CDR1 and CDR2 sequences are SQVTM and ANQGSEA. V lost 4 bases and J 3 bases, leaving 10 bases between the germline ends. Written as DNA, the CDR3 is TGCAGCGTTGTTGTCGGGGGTGGAAACACCATATATTTT. Translated: CSVVVGGGNTIYF.

The genes are TRBV6-4 and TRBJ1-5; 8 positions match TRBD1. The CDR3 has 16 amino acids. Germline V gene lookup returns CDR1 MRHNA and CDR2 SNTAGT. Trimming at V came to 9 bases and at J to 0 bases, leaving 10 bases not matched to a gene. The CDR3 region has the DNA TGTGCCAGTACGGACAGGGTGGCGATTAGCAATCAGCCCCAGCATTTT. Residues: CASTDRVAISNQPQHF.

The chain has TRBV10-3 and TRBJ1-1; 7 nucleotides match TRBD1. Unmatched junction bases numbered 8, after V lost 4 bases and J lost 3 bases. The germline gives CDR1 ENHRY, CDR2 SYGVKD. The CDR3 has 15 amino acids. The CDR3 here is CAISGGGLEDTEAFF. CDR3 in DNA: TGTGCCATCAGTGGAGGGGGCCTGGAGGACACTGAAGCTTTCTTT.

The J gene is TRBJ1-1, the V gene TRBV21-1. TRBV21-1 is a known pseudogene. This CDR3 region has 16 residues. The CDR3 sequence is CASSVSIATNRTEAFF. The CDR3 nucleotides read TGTGCCAGCAGTGTAAGCATAGCTACAAATCGCACTGAAGCTTTCTTT.

J is TRBJ1-2 and V is TRBV6-6; 8 bases are shared with TRBD1. Germline V gives CDR1 MNHNY, CDR2 SVGAGI (reference sequence). This CDR3 is 12 amino acids long. J gave up 8 bases and V 6 bases, and 5 bases lay outside the gene matches. CDR3 DNA sequence: TGTGCCAGCAGCTCTACAGGGGGGGGCTACACCTTC. It codes for CASSSTGGGYTF.

The rearrangement uses TRBV5-1 and TRBJ2-1, with a weak D call TRBD1 (6 bases). CDR3 length: 15 amino acids. Trimming removed 0 bases at V and 8 bases at J, with 15 bases between. Germline CDR1 and CDR2: SGHRS and YFSETQ. CDR3: CASSLGRGVRDEQFF. Written as DNA, the CDR3 is TGCGCCAGCAGCTTGGGCAGGGGCGTGAGGGATGAGCAGTTCTTC.

This clone is a singleton in its sample. The V and J genes are TRBV11-3 and TRBJ2-1; D call uncertain. The V and J ends lost 0 bases and 9 bases respectively, with 6 bases between them. The CDR3 is 12 amino acids. Per germline, CDR1 SGHNT and CDR2 YENEEA. The CDR3 loop reads CASSLELGEQFF. CDR3 DNA: TGTGCCAGCAGCTTAGAGCTAGGTGAGCAGTTCTTC. Filled out from reference TRBV11-3 and TRBJ2-1, the complete variable domain reads EAGVVQSPRYKIIEKKQPVAFWCNPISGHNTLYWYLQNLGQGPELLIRYENEEAVDDSQLPKDRFSAERLKGVDSTLKIQPAELGDSAVYLCASSLELGEQFFGPGTRLTVL.

The chain couples TRBV19 to TRBJ2-7; 9 bases map to TRBD2. There are 17 residues in the CDR3. J lost 4 bases, V lost 8 bases, and 18 bases had no gene match. Germline V lookup: CDR1 LNHDA, CDR2 SQIVND (reference sequence). DNA for the CDR3: TGTGCCAGTCATAGCGGGAGCAGGGTAACAACCGCATACGAGCAGTACTTC. As protein: CASHSGSRVTTAYEQYF.